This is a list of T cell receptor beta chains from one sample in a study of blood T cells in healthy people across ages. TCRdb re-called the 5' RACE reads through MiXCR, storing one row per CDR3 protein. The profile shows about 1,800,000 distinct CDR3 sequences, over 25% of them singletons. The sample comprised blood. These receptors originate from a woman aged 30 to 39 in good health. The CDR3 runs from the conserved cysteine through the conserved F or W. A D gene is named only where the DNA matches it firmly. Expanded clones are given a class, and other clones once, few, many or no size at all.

cdr3_aa: CASSLFGWSSGGKISSYEQYF
cdr3_nt: TGTGCCAGCAGTTTATTCGGGTGGTCTAGCGGGGGGAAGATAAGCTCCTACGAGCAGTACTTC
clone_size: -
j_call: TRBJ2-7
d_call: TRBD2
v_call: TRBV27

cdr3_aa: CASSFGASGTDTQYF
cdr3_nt: TGTGCCAGCAGTTTTGGGGCTAGCGGTACAGATACGCAGTATTTT
clone_size: -
j_call: TRBJ2-3
d_call: TRBD2
v_call: TRBV12-3/TRBV12-4

cdr3_aa: CASFRDRQETQYF
cdr3_nt: TGTGCCAGCTTCCGGGACAGGCAAGAGACCCAGTACTTC
clone_size: few
j_call: TRBJ2-5
d_call: TRBD1
v_call: TRBV18

cdr3_aa: CASSFGLTGDIQYF
cdr3_nt: TGTGCCAGCAGTTTTGGGCTTACAGGGGACATTCAGTACTTC
clone_size: -
j_call: TRBJ2-4
d_call: TRBD1
v_call: TRBV12-3/TRBV12-4

cdr3_aa: CASSGTSGGNKNIQYF
cdr3_nt: TGTGCCAGCAGCGGCACTAGCGGGGGAAACAAAAACATTCAGTACTTC
clone_size: few
j_call: TRBJ2-4
d_call: TRBD2
v_call: TRBV7-9

cdr3_aa: CASSIGRASDTQYF
cdr3_nt: TGTGCCAGCAGTATTGGACGGGCTAGCGATACGCAGTATTTT
clone_size: -
j_call: TRBJ2-3
d_call: -
v_call: TRBV27

cdr3_aa: CSALGLVGISYNEQFF
cdr3_nt: TGCAGCGCCCTAGGACTAGTGGGAATTTCCTACAATGAGCAGTTCTTC
clone_size: few
j_call: TRBJ2-1
d_call: TRBD2
v_call: TRBV29-1

cdr3_aa: CASSPLGGPGNEQFF
cdr3_nt: TGTGCCAGCTCACCACTCGGCGGGCCGGGAAATGAGCAGTTCTTC
clone_size: few
j_call: TRBJ2-1
d_call: -
v_call: TRBV18

cdr3_aa: CASSLPDKNEQFF
cdr3_nt: TGCGCCAGCAGCTTGCCAGATAAGAATGAGCAGTTCTTC
clone_size: few
j_call: TRBJ2-1
d_call: -
v_call: TRBV5-1

cdr3_aa: CASTGPGTLPSGAPTDTQYF
cdr3_nt: TGTGCCAGCACTGGCCCCGGGACACTGCCTAGCGGGGCGCCCACAGATACGCAGTATTTT
clone_size: -
j_call: TRBJ2-3
d_call: TRBD2
v_call: TRBV12-3/TRBV12-4

cdr3_aa: CASSSGRDTDTQYF
cdr3_nt: TGTGCCAGCAGCTCGGGACGGGACACAGATACGCAGTATTTT
clone_size: -
j_call: TRBJ2-3
d_call: -
v_call: TRBV13

cdr3_aa: CAISDNPYEQYF
cdr3_nt: TGTGCCATCAGTGATAATCCCTACGAGCAGTACTTC
clone_size: -
j_call: TRBJ2-7
d_call: -
v_call: TRBV10-3

cdr3_aa: CASSVAPTPYEQYF
cdr3_nt: TGTGCCAGCAGCGTAGCTCCCACTCCCTACGAGCAGTACTTC
clone_size: -
j_call: TRBJ2-7
d_call: -
v_call: TRBV9

cdr3_aa: CSARDSLLSRNYGYTF
cdr3_nt: TGCAGTGCTAGAGATTCGTTACTATCGAGAAACTATGGCTACACCTTC
clone_size: many
j_call: TRBJ1-2
d_call: -
v_call: TRBV20-1

cdr3_aa: CAISETTSGSPYF
cdr3_nt: TGTGCCATCAGCGAAACGACTAGCGGGTCACCGTACTTC
clone_size: few
j_call: TRBJ2-5
d_call: TRBD2
v_call: TRBV10-3

cdr3_aa: CASSTLTVKVGLAGPSSYNEQFF
cdr3_nt: TGTGCCAGCAGCACACTTACCGTGAAGGTCGGACTAGCGGGCCCAAGCTCCTACAATGAGCAGTTCTTC
clone_size: -
j_call: TRBJ2-1
d_call: -
v_call: TRBV21-1

cdr3_aa: CASSNILREVEQYF
cdr3_nt: TGTGCCAGCAGCAACATACTCCGGGAGGTCGAGCAGTACTTC
clone_size: few
j_call: TRBJ2-7
d_call: TRBD2
v_call: TRBV28

cdr3_aa: CSASRGGGGIGEQYF
cdr3_nt: TGCAGTGCCTCCCGGGGAGGGGGAGGGATCGGCGAGCAGTACTTC
clone_size: -
j_call: TRBJ2-7
d_call: -
v_call: TRBV20-1

cdr3_aa: CASSTRTSGRIGEQFF
cdr3_nt: TGTGCCAGCAGTACTCGAACTAGCGGGAGAATAGGTGAGCAGTTCTTC
clone_size: -
j_call: TRBJ2-1
d_call: TRBD2
v_call: TRBV2

cdr3_aa: CASSEFWTGGNQPQHF
cdr3_nt: TGTGCCAGCAGTGAATTTTGGACAGGAGGCAATCAGCCCCAGCATTTT
clone_size: -
j_call: TRBJ1-5
d_call: TRBD1
v_call: TRBV6-1

cdr3_aa: CASSPLATSGAYEQYF
cdr3_nt: TGTGCCAGCTCACCACTTGCGACTAGCGGCGCCTACGAGCAGTACTTC
clone_size: -
j_call: TRBJ2-7
d_call: TRBD2
v_call: TRBV18

cdr3_aa: CASSGYGLAVAQETQYF
cdr3_nt: TGTGCCAGCAGCGGATACGGACTAGCTGTAGCCCAAGAGACCCAGTACTTC
clone_size: -
j_call: TRBJ2-5
d_call: TRBD2
v_call: TRBV7-9

cdr3_aa: CASSLRGGLIDTQYF
cdr3_nt: TGTGCCAGCAGTTTGCGGGGGGGCCTGATAGATACGCAGTATTTT
clone_size: -
j_call: TRBJ2-3
d_call: TRBD2
v_call: TRBV28

cdr3_aa: CASSKEAGRLGELFF
cdr3_nt: TGTGCCAGCAGTAAAGAGGCAGGGAGGTTGGGGGAGCTGTTTTTT
clone_size: -
j_call: TRBJ2-2
d_call: -
v_call: TRBV5-5

cdr3_aa: CASSHQPSQAGVTDTQYF
cdr3_nt: TGCGCCAGCAGCCACCAGCCAAGCCAAGCGGGGGTTACAGATACGCAGTATTTT
clone_size: -
j_call: TRBJ2-3
d_call: TRBD2
v_call: TRBV4-1

cdr3_aa: CASSWDGQGGDEQYF
cdr3_nt: TGTGCCAGCAGTTGGGACGGGCAGGGGGGAGACGAGCAGTACTTC
clone_size: many
j_call: TRBJ2-7
d_call: -
v_call: TRBV12-3/TRBV12-4

cdr3_aa: CASSQDARGTGRIDTQYF
cdr3_nt: TGTGCCAGCAGCCAAGATGCCCGGGGTACAGGGCGTATAGATACGCAGTATTTT
clone_size: -
j_call: TRBJ2-3
d_call: -
v_call: TRBV14

cdr3_aa: CASSSGTGISEQYF
cdr3_nt: TGTGCCAGCAGCTCCGGGACCGGTATCAGCGAGCAGTACTTC
clone_size: -
j_call: TRBJ2-7
d_call: -
v_call: TRBV11-2

cdr3_aa: CASSLSSGTGVIYNSPLHF
cdr3_nt: TGTGCCAGCAGCTTATCATCTGGGACAGGGGTTATCTATAATTCACCCCTCCACTTT
clone_size: few
j_call: TRBJ1-6
d_call: TRBD1
v_call: TRBV7-2

cdr3_aa: CASGSNGVAEAFF
cdr3_nt: TGTGCCAGCGGCTCCAACGGGGTCGCTGAAGCTTTCTTT
clone_size: once
j_call: TRBJ1-1
d_call: -
v_call: TRBV4-2

cdr3_aa: CSARVGLAGGHEQYF
cdr3_nt: TGCAGTGCTAGAGTAGGCCTAGCGGGGGGCCACGAGCAGTACTTC
clone_size: few
j_call: TRBJ2-7
d_call: TRBD2
v_call: TRBV20-1

cdr3_aa: CASSLWLSGNTIYF
cdr3_nt: TGTGCCAGCAGTTTATGGCTCTCTGGAAACACCATATATTTT
clone_size: once
j_call: TRBJ1-3
d_call: -
v_call: TRBV6-8

cdr3_aa: CAISGSDRAVYGYTF
cdr3_nt: TGTGCCATCAGTGGGAGCGACAGGGCGGTCTATGGCTACACCTTC
clone_size: few
j_call: TRBJ1-2
d_call: TRBD1
v_call: TRBV10-3

cdr3_aa: CSVPGQGLSEAFF
cdr3_nt: TGCAGCGTGCCGGGACAGGGGCTTTCTGAAGCTTTCTTT
clone_size: -
j_call: TRBJ1-1
d_call: TRBD1
v_call: TRBV29-1

cdr3_aa: CASRPRQGLSGDTQYF
cdr3_nt: TGTGCCAGCAGACCGAGACAGGGCTTATCCGGGGATACGCAGTATTTT
clone_size: few
j_call: TRBJ2-3
d_call: TRBD1
v_call: TRBV6-6

cdr3_aa: CASSLAVSGGYNEQFF
cdr3_nt: TGCGCCAGCAGCTTGGCCGTTAGCGGGGGCTACAATGAGCAGTTCTTC
clone_size: many
j_call: TRBJ2-1
d_call: TRBD2
v_call: TRBV5-1

cdr3_aa: CASSAWLGRGQGNTGELFF
cdr3_nt: TGTGCCAGCAGCGCTTGGCTCGGAAGGGGACAGGGGAACACCGGGGAGCTGTTTTTT
clone_size: -
j_call: TRBJ2-2
d_call: TRBD1
v_call: TRBV12-3/TRBV12-4

cdr3_aa: CASSEDGGQGSSYEQYF
cdr3_nt: TGTGCCAGCAGTGAAGATGGGGGGCAGGGGAGCTCCTACGAGCAGTACTTC
clone_size: many
j_call: TRBJ2-7
d_call: -
v_call: TRBV6-1

cdr3_aa: CASSLAPREETQYF
cdr3_nt: TGTGCCAGCAGCTTAGCGCCCAGGGAAGAGACCCAGTACTTC
clone_size: -
j_call: TRBJ2-5
d_call: -
v_call: TRBV7-9

cdr3_aa: CSARVEPGQPRGDTQYF
cdr3_nt: TGCAGTGCTAGAGTGGAGCCCGGCCAACCCCGCGGAGATACGCAGTATTTT
clone_size: once
j_call: TRBJ2-3
d_call: -
v_call: TRBV20-1

cdr3_aa: CASSGRQGATGELFF
cdr3_nt: TGTGCCAGCAGCGGACGACAGGGGGCCACCGGGGAGCTGTTTTTT
clone_size: -
j_call: TRBJ2-2
d_call: TRBD1
v_call: TRBV5-6

cdr3_aa: CASSQGSGVPGDTQYF
cdr3_nt: TGCGCCAGCAGCCAAGGAAGCGGGGTCCCGGGAGATACGCAGTATTTT
clone_size: few
j_call: TRBJ2-3
d_call: TRBD2
v_call: TRBV4-1

cdr3_aa: CASSLFGPNEQFF
cdr3_nt: TGTGCCAGCAGCTTATTCGGGCCGAATGAGCAGTTCTTC
clone_size: few
j_call: TRBJ2-1
d_call: -
v_call: TRBV11-2

cdr3_aa: CASSLPGPPQTQYF
cdr3_nt: TGTGCCAGCAGCCTACCGGGCCCCCCACAGACCCAGTACTTC
clone_size: few
j_call: TRBJ2-5
d_call: -
v_call: TRBV7-2

cdr3_aa: CASNPLASPFTEQYF
cdr3_nt: TGTGCCAGCAACCCCCTAGCGAGTCCCTTCACCGAGCAGTACTTC
clone_size: -
j_call: TRBJ2-7
d_call: -
v_call: TRBV11-2

cdr3_aa: CAGIVGTEAFF
cdr3_nt: TGTGCCGGTATAGTTGGCACTGAAGCTTTCTTT
clone_size: once
j_call: TRBJ1-1
d_call: -
v_call: TRBV21-1

cdr3_aa: CASSSPLVDEQYF
cdr3_nt: TGTGCCAGCAGTAGCCCTCTAGTCGACGAGCAGTACTTC
clone_size: -
j_call: TRBJ2-7
d_call: -
v_call: TRBV27

cdr3_aa: CASSFPGLSYEQYF
cdr3_nt: TGCGCCAGCAGCTTTCCCGGACTGTCCTACGAGCAGTACTTC
clone_size: many
j_call: TRBJ2-7
d_call: -
v_call: TRBV5-1

cdr3_aa: CASSYSPGLASEQYF
cdr3_nt: TGTGCCAGCAGTTACTCTCCGGGACTAGCGTCCGAGCAGTACTTC
clone_size: few
j_call: TRBJ2-7
d_call: TRBD2
v_call: TRBV6-2/TRBV6-3

cdr3_aa: CASSTSQGNEQYF
cdr3_nt: TGTGCCAGCAGCACGTCACAGGGAAACGAGCAGTACTTC
clone_size: medium-sized
j_call: TRBJ2-7
d_call: -
v_call: TRBV7-6

cdr3_aa: CASSPLLGQGSSDYGYTF
cdr3_nt: TGTGCCAGCAGCCCACTCCTTGGACAGGGGTCGTCGGACTATGGCTACACCTTC
clone_size: few
j_call: TRBJ1-2
d_call: TRBD1
v_call: TRBV3-1

cdr3_aa: CASSWNRGSTDTQYF
cdr3_nt: TGCGCCAGCAGCTGGAACCGGGGTAGCACAGATACGCAGTATTTT
clone_size: -
j_call: TRBJ2-3
d_call: -
v_call: TRBV5-1

cdr3_aa: CASSSRGRGGLAVHNEQFF
cdr3_nt: TGTGCCAGCAGCTCCAGGGGGAGAGGGGGCCTTGCGGTACACAATGAGCAGTTCTTC
clone_size: -
j_call: TRBJ2-1
d_call: TRBD1
v_call: TRBV7-9

cdr3_aa: CASSASKDCGYTF
cdr3_nt: TGTGCCAGCAGTGCGAGCAAGGACTGTGGCTACACCTTC
clone_size: -
j_call: TRBJ1-2
d_call: -
v_call: TRBV2

cdr3_aa: CASTRQGGGGRMTDTQYF
cdr3_nt: TGTGCCAGCACCCGTCAGGGGGGAGGCGGGAGAATGACAGATACGCAGTATTTT
clone_size: -
j_call: TRBJ2-3
d_call: -
v_call: TRBV7-9

cdr3_aa: CSAREGLGLDEQYF
cdr3_nt: TGCAGTGCTAGAGAGGGGTTAGGGCTCGACGAGCAGTACTTC
clone_size: -
j_call: TRBJ2-7
d_call: -
v_call: TRBV20-1

cdr3_aa: CATSRRLAGGELFF
cdr3_nt: TGTGCCACCAGCAGGAGACTAGCCGGTGGGGAGCTGTTTTTT
clone_size: -
j_call: TRBJ2-2
d_call: TRBD2
v_call: TRBV15

cdr3_aa: CRERGTGCPPYGYTF
cdr3_nt: TGCAGGGAAAGGGGGACAGGGTGTCCCCCTTATGGCTACACCTTC
clone_size: many
j_call: TRBJ1-2
d_call: TRBD1
v_call: TRBV29-1

cdr3_aa: CASSASRSSGVESDTQYF
cdr3_nt: TGTGCCAGCAGCGCCAGCCGGAGTAGCGGGGTGGAGTCAGATACGCAGTATTTT
clone_size: few
j_call: TRBJ2-3
d_call: TRBD2
v_call: TRBV9

cdr3_aa: CSARHRVVGELFF
cdr3_nt: TGCAGTGCTAGACACAGGGTAGTCGGGGAGCTGTTTTTT
clone_size: -
j_call: TRBJ2-2
d_call: -
v_call: TRBV20-1